The text below deals with one T cell receptor beta chain. Its antigen remains undetermined. Base qualities are not at hand, and no much larger clone is one base apart. The method behind the library was the immunoSEQ multiplex PCR assay. TCRdb retrieved this table from immuneACCESS and kept in-frame rearrangements only. Not all clones are present; in checked studies, unresolved V genes account for under half, and no reason is known for the remainder. In this sample the table shows around 85,000 clones, about 94% of which occur a single time. The ten largest account for about 0.25% of the sample. Its CDR3 holds 13 amino acids, cysteine through phenylalanine. Only the CDR3 region is kept as DNA, spanning 39 bases read in frame from base 1. From the germline V gene, CDR1 is SGHRS and CDR2 is YFSETQ. V and J lose 4 bases and 3 bases, and a span of 10 bases separates them. The sample comes from a study of technical replicates of blood from several donors (dated by TCRdb to the late 2010s).

The specimen was T cells isolated from PBMCs. The clonotype comes from a human donor in good health. Recombination connected TRBV5-1 to TRBJ1-1; no D gene call is confident. Here is the DNA: TGCGCCAGCAGCCCGAACGACTACACTGAAGCTTTCTTT. Protein translation: CASSPNDYTEAFF.